A selection of T cell receptor beta chains follows, all from one sample in a study of blood T cell repertoires in COVID-19. TCRdb's copy holds only in-frame clones and misses some; the assay was immunoSEQ multiplex PCR. The sample lists about 170,000 clones; approximately 86% were seen once. The sequencing input was peripheral blood. The receptor source for this set is a woman in her 50s with acute or convalescent COVID-19. CDR3s include the opening cysteine and the closing phenylalanine or tryptophan. Each record gives: V gene, J gene, clone size, D gene, CDR3 protein, CDR3 DNA. D genes are given only for firm matches. Clone sizes are given selectively: once, few, many, or a class where the clone is expanded.

v_gene: TRBV6-5
j_gene: TRBJ1-2
abundance: NA
d_gene: NA
CDR3aa: CASRDIYGYTF
CDR3nt: TGTGCCAGCAGAGACATCTATGGCTACACCTTC

v_gene: TRBV2
j_gene: TRBJ1-2
abundance: NA
d_gene: NA
CDR3aa: CASSGQNYGYTF
CDR3nt: TGTGCCAGCAGTGGGCAAAACTATGGCTACACCTTC

v_gene: TRBV29-1
j_gene: TRBJ2-3
abundance: NA
d_gene: TRBD2
CDR3aa: CSVEHQGTSGSTDTQYF
CDR3nt: TGCAGCGTTGAACACCAGGGGACTAGCGGGTCCACAGATACGCAGTATTTT

v_gene: TRBV9
j_gene: TRBJ2-7
abundance: NA
d_gene: NA
CDR3aa: CASSVDPGNEQYF
CDR3nt: TGTGCCAGCAGCGTAGACCCAGGGAACGAGCAGTACTTC

v_gene: TRBV18
j_gene: TRBJ1-2
abundance: NA
d_gene: NA
CDR3aa: CASSPMTSDGYTF
CDR3nt: TGTGCCAGCTCACCCATGACATCCGATGGCTACACCTTC

v_gene: TRBV18
j_gene: TRBJ2-6
abundance: once
d_gene: NA
CDR3aa: CASSPTVGSGANVLTF
CDR3nt: TGTGCCAGCTCACCAACAGTAGGCTCTGGGGCCAACGTCCTGACTTTC

v_gene: TRBV27
j_gene: TRBJ2-3
abundance: NA
d_gene: TRBD2
CDR3aa: CASSLGVSGRSDTQYF
CDR3nt: TGTGCCAGCAGTCTGGGGGTTAGCGGGAGATCAGATACGCAGTATTTT

v_gene: TRBV29-1
j_gene: TRBJ2-1
abundance: NA
d_gene: TRBD2
CDR3aa: CSVSGRVFGSEQFF
CDR3nt: TGCAGCGTCTCGGGGAGGGTCTTTGGTAGTGAGCAGTTCTTC

v_gene: TRBV3-1/TRBV3-2
j_gene: TRBJ1-6
abundance: NA
d_gene: NA
CDR3aa: CASSQAPQRLYNSPLHF
CDR3nt: TGTGCCAGCAGCCAAGCTCCCCAGCGTCTCTATAATTCACCCCTCCACTTT

v_gene: TRBV9
j_gene: TRBJ1-6
abundance: NA
d_gene: NA
CDR3aa: CASSAGTPVLGSPLHF
CDR3nt: TGTGCCAGCAGCGCCGGGACACCAGTCTTGGGTTCACCCCTCCACTTT

v_gene: TRBV7-2
j_gene: TRBJ1-5
abundance: NA
d_gene: TRBD1
CDR3aa: CASSLEAIGRGMGNQPQHF
CDR3nt: TGTGCCAGCAGCTTAGAGGCAATAGGCAGGGGGATGGGAAATCAGCCCCAGCATTTT

v_gene: TRBV10-2
j_gene: TRBJ2-3
abundance: NA
d_gene: TRBD2
CDR3aa: CASRGLAGTDTQYF
CDR3nt: TGCGCCAGCAGGGGACTAGCGGGGACAGATACGCAGTATTTT

v_gene: TRBV11-2
j_gene: TRBJ2-2
abundance: NA
d_gene: NA
CDR3aa: CASSYRRVSSTGELFF
CDR3nt: TGTGCCAGCAGTTACCGGAGAGTTTCCAGCACCGGGGAGCTGTTTTTT

v_gene: TRBV7-2
j_gene: TRBJ2-2
abundance: NA
d_gene: NA
CDR3aa: CASSLGRNTGELFF
CDR3nt: TGTGCCAGCAGCTTAGGTCGGAACACCGGGGAGCTGTTTTTT

v_gene: TRBV19
j_gene: TRBJ2-1
abundance: NA
d_gene: TRBD2
CDR3aa: CASSDSGSRNEQFF
CDR3nt: TGTGCCAGTAGTGATAGCGGGAGCCGGAATGAGCAGTTCTTC